This is a list of T cell receptor beta chains from one sample in a study of PD-1 blockade in classical Hodgkin lymphoma. Profiled with immunoSEQ multiplex PCR; TCRdb holds only in-frame clones, not every one. The sample holds 100,000 or so clones, about 89% seen once. This sample comprised peripheral blood mononuclear cells (PBMCs), obtained before the second cycle of nivolumab. Receptor source: a human donor with classical Hodgkin lymphoma. Each CDR3 is given with its conserved first and last residue. D genes are given only for firm matches. Clone size is given for some rows only: seen once, a few or many times, or a class if the clone is expanded.

J gene	clone size	D gene	V gene	CDR3 DNA	CDR3 protein
TRBJ1-1	-	-	TRBV4-1	TGCGCCAGCAGCCCCGGAGGGGTCCGGAACACTGAAGCTTTCTTT	CASSPGGVRNTEAFF
TRBJ2-7	-	-	TRBV7-2	TGTGCCAGCACCCCCCAGAGGTTGGGCTCCGAGCAGTACTTC	CASTPQRLGSEQYF
TRBJ2-7	-	TRBD1	TRBV6-1	TGTGCCGCCGGCGAGGGGGCGAACTACGAGCAGTACTTC	CAAGEGANYEQYF
TRBJ1-1	-	-	TRBV6-5	TGTGCCAGCAGTTACAAGTCGGGGAGACGAGCTTTCTTT	CASSYKSGRRAFF
TRBJ2-7	-	TRBD2	TRBV11-3	TGTGCCAGCAGCTTGGGACTAGCGGACTTTTACGAGCAGTACTTC	CASSLGLADFYEQYF
TRBJ1-1	-	TRBD1	TRBV6-5	TGTGCCAGCAGCCGACAGGGGGCGGCTTTCTTT	CASSRQGAAFF
TRBJ1-5	-	-	TRBV10-2	TGCGCCAGCAGTGACAGGGGATACCAGCCCCAGCATTTT	CASSDRGYQPQHF
TRBJ2-7	-	-	TRBV21-1	TGTGCCAGCAGCCAAAGCAGGAGACTAGCGGCCTACGAGCAGTACTTC	CASSQSRRLAAYEQYF
TRBJ2-3	-	TRBD1	TRBV19	TGTGCCAGTAGCAACTTCCGTGGGACAGGGGCAGATACGCAGTATTTT	CASSNFRGTGADTQYF
TRBJ2-5	-	-	TRBV7-3	TGTGCCAGCAGCTTAAGGGGGGAGCAGTACCAAGAGACCCAGTACTTC	CASSLRGEQYQETQYF
TRBJ1-2	once	-	TRBV28	TGTGCCAGCAAGCCAGGGTGGGACTATGGCTACACCTTC	CASKPGWDYGYTF
TRBJ1-1	-	-	TRBV18	TGTGCCAGCTCACCGGTCTTGAACACTGAAGCTTTCTTT	CASSPVLNTEAFF
TRBJ2-1	-	TRBD2	TRBV5-6	TGTGCCAGCAGCTTGGAACTAGCGGGGCCCAATGAGCAGTTCTTC	CASSLELAGPNEQFF
TRBJ1-3	-	-	TRBV6-6	TGTGCCAGCAGTTACTCTGGCTTCTCTGGAAACACCATATATTTT	CASSYSGFSGNTIYF
TRBJ1-5	-	-	TRBV6-1	TGTGCCAGCAATTTGGACCTGGGGAGCAATCAGCCCCAGCATTTT	CASNLDLGSNQPQHF
TRBJ1-2	-	TRBD1	TRBV7-9	TGTGCCAGCAGCATTGGACAGGTCGCGTATGGCTACACCTTC	CASSIGQVAYGYTF
TRBJ2-2	-	TRBD1	TRBV14	TGTGCCAGCAGCCCCGGGACAGGGCAAACCGGGGAGCTGTTTTTT	CASSPGTGQTGELFF
TRBJ2-3	-	-	TRBV6-1	TGTGCCAGCAGTGAAGTCTCTGGAGTCGATAGTGATACGCAGTATTTT	CASSEVSGVDSDTQYF
TRBJ1-3	-	TRBD1	TRBV9	TGTGCCAGCAGCACCTTCCGGGACAGGGTCGACTCTGGAAACACCATATATTTT	CASSTFRDRVDSGNTIYF
TRBJ1-2	-	TRBD1	TRBV19	TGTGCCAGTAGTACAACAGGGGAAATCGGCTATGGCTACACCTTC	CASSTTGEIGYGYTF
TRBJ2-3	-	-	TRBV18	TGTGCCAGCTCACCACCGACCACAGATACGCAGTATTTT	CASSPPTTDTQYF
TRBJ2-7	-	-	TRBV30	TGTGCCTGGAGTGTACGTCCAGGGGCGTCCTACGAGCAGTACTTC	CAWSVRPGASYEQYF
TRBJ2-2	once	TRBD1	TRBV28	TGTGCCAGCAGTGGACAGGGGGCGTCCCACACCGGGGAGCTGTTTTTT	CASSGQGASHTGELFF
TRBJ2-1	-	-	TRBV6-5	TGTGCCAGCAGTTACTTAGGTGCTGGGGAGCAGTTCTTC	CASSYLGAGEQFF
TRBJ2-1	-	-	TRBV19	TGTGCCAGTAGTATTAAGGGGATCGGCTCCTACAATGAGCAGTTCTTC	CASSIKGIGSYNEQFF
TRBJ2-5	-	-	TRBV27	TGTGCCAGCAGTTTATCAGGGTATGAAGAGACCCAGTACTTC	CASSLSGYEETQYF
TRBJ1-6	-	-	TRBV19	TGTGCCAGTAGTCCGGCCGACTGGCGTGGTAATTCACCCCTCCACTTT	CASSPADWRGNSPLHF
TRBJ1-2	-	-	TRBV6-5	TGTGCCAGCAGTTACATGGGGGGCGCGAGCTATGGCTACACCTTC	CASSYMGGASYGYTF
TRBJ2-1	-	TRBD1	TRBV11-1	TGTGCCAGCAGCCCCCGTTTGGGACAGGGGTACAATGAGCAGTTCTTC	CASSPRLGQGYNEQFF
TRBJ1-1	-	-	TRBV11-3	TGTGCCAGCAGCCCAGGATTCGGGGGCAACACTGAAGCTTTCTTT	CASSPGFGGNTEAFF
TRBJ2-7	-	TRBD1	TRBV2	TGTGCCAGCAGACGAGCCGGGACAGGGTTGTACGAGCAGTACTTC	CASRRAGTGLYEQYF
TRBJ1-2	-	-	TRBV2	TGTGCCAGCATTCTTGACAGCGAAGGGGGCTACACCTTC	CASILDSEGGYTF
TRBJ1-2	few	-	TRBV5-1	TGCGCCAGCAGCTTGGTTGGGAAGACCCTCTATGAACTACCTAACTATGGCTACACCTTC	CASSLVGKTLYELPNYGYTF
TRBJ2-7	-	-	TRBV5-1	TGCGCCAGCAGCTTGGAGTTACAGGGCTACGAGCAGTACTTC	CASSLELQGYEQYF
TRBJ2-5	-	TRBD1	TRBV25-1	TGTGCCAGCAGTGTCACCCGGGACAGGGGTCAAGAGACCCAGTACTTC	CASSVTRDRGQETQYF
TRBJ1-2	-	-	TRBV5-6	TGTGCCAGCAGCCCCCGCGGATGGGGAGATGGCTACACCTTC	CASSPRGWGDGYTF
TRBJ1-4	-	-	TRBV5-1	TGCGCCAGCAGCCCGGGGGTCGGAACTAATGAAAAACTGTTTTTT	CASSPGVGTNEKLFF
TRBJ2-3	once	-	TRBV19	TGTGCCAGTAGTATAGTAGCCGGACCTAAGCTAAGGGCAGATACGCAGTATTTT	CASSIVAGPKLRADTQYF
TRBJ1-3	-	-	TRBV28	TGTGCCAGCAGTCTAATGGCGGCGAGCTCTGGAAACACCATATATTTT	CASSLMAASSGNTIYF
TRBJ1-5	once	-	TRBV10-3	TGTGCCATCAGTGAGGGGTTGGACCTCTCGTCCCAGCATTTT	CAISEGLDLSSQHF
TRBJ1-3	-	-	TRBV30	TGTGCCTGGAGCCGCAGGGACTCTGGAAACACCATATATTTT	CAWSRRDSGNTIYF
TRBJ1-1	-	TRBD1	TRBV5-6	TGTGCCAGCAGAGAGGGACAGGGGTTCACTGAAGCTTTCTTT	CASREGQGFTEAFF
TRBJ1-2	-	-	TRBV14	TGTGCCAGCAGTCCCACTAGGGGCTCCTATGGCTACACCTTC	CASSPTRGSYGYTF
TRBJ1-1	-	-	TRBV6-5	TGTGCCAGCAGACCGGGCCCACACACTGAAGCTTTCTTT	CASRPGPHTEAFF
TRBJ2-5	-	TRBD2	TRBV9	TGTGCCAGCAGCCCCGGGGGCCGACTAGCGGGGGGAGAGACCCAGTACTTC	CASSPGGRLAGGETQYF